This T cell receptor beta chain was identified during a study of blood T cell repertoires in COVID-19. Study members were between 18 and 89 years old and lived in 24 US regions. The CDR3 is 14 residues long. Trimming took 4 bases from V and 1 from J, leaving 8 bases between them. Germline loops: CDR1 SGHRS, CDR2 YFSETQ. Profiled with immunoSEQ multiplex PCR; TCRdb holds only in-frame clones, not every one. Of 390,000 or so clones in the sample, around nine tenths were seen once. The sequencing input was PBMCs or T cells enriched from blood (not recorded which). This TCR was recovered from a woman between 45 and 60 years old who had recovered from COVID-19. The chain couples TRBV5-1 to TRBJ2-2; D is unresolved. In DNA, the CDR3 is TGCGCCAGCAGCCTAGGAATGAACACCGGGGAGCTGTTTTTT. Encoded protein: CASSLGMNTGELFF.